The 5 T cell receptor beta chains listed next were all sequenced from one sample in a study of PD-L1 blockade in urothelial cancer. Produced via immunoSEQ multiplex PCR; TCRdb's table is partial and in-frame only. The repertoire holds fewer than 40,000 clones, with roughly nine tenths as singletons. Time point specified: pretreatment peripheral blood. The input for sequencing was PBMCs, taken around atezolizumab (anti-PD-L1) treatment. These receptors all come from a woman aged 55 to 70 with urothelial cancer.

The V call is TRBV7-2, the J call TRBJ2-1; 13 bases align to TRBD2. This CDR3 has 15 residues. Germline V gene sequence: CDR1 SGHTA, CDR2 FQGNSA. Unmatched junction bases numbered 5, after V lost 5 bases and J lost 7 bases. CDR3 amino acids: CASSPGLAGRNEQFF. The DNA for the CDR3 is TGTGCCAGCAGCCCGGGACTAGCGGGGCGGAATGAGCAGTTCTTC.

The rearrangement links TRBV28 to TRBJ2-7; 8 bases match TRBD2. This CDR3 has 15 residues. Germline lookup yields CDR1 MDHEN and CDR2 SYDVKM. The trim removed 6 bases at V and 7 bases at J, leaving 14 bases unmatched. The CDR3 region has the DNA TGTGCCAGCAGGTCCCCCCGGGAGGGTTTGCGGGAGCAGTACTTC. This codes for CASRSPREGLREQYF.

V gene TRBV9 combines with J gene TRBJ1-2; the match to TRBD1 covers 10 bases. With 0 bases clipped from V and 8 bases from J, the junction kept 4 bases outside the gene matches. Germline V gene sequence: CDR1 SGDLS, CDR2 YYNGEE. This CDR3 has 14 residues. CDR3 sequence: CASSVVGTGVGYTF. The CDR3 DNA reads TGTGCCAGCAGCGTAGTCGGGACAGGGGTCGGCTACACCTTC.

The chain combines TRBV4-1 with TRBJ1-4; D gene unclear. The V and J ends lost 1 base and 9 bases respectively, with 15 bases between them. The germline CDR1 and CDR2 sequences are MGHRA and YSYEKL. CDR3 size: 15 residues. As DNA, the CDR3 is TGCGCCAGCAGCCAAGTGGGCCCCGTCTGGAAAAAACTGTTTTTT. It specifies CASSQVGPVWKKLFF.

The CDR3 DNA reads TGTGCCAGTAGTATCCGCTCTGGGGCCAACGTCCTGACTTTC. Amino acid sequence: CASSIRSGANVLTF. The genes are TRBV19 and TRBJ2-6; D is unresolved. The germline V gene has CDR1 LNHDA and CDR2 SQIVND (reference sequence). This CDR3 is built from 14 residues. With 3 bases removed from V and 0 bases from J, the gap between germline ends came to 3 bases. Full variable domain (rest looked up from reference TRBV19 and TRBJ2-6): DGGITQSPKYLFRKEGQNVTLSCEQNLNHDAMYWYRQDPGQGLRLIYYSQIVNDFQKGDIAEGYSVSREKKESFPLTVTSAQKNPTAFYLCASSIRSGANVLTFGAGSRLTVL.